This T cell receptor (beta chain) derives from a study of brain T cells in children with intractable seizures. Whole-study results and caveats: Clones missing pre-surgery may reflect undersampling of that blood sample.

Surgery cases with the highest brain T cell transcript signatures were chosen for sequencing. Pre-surgery treatment included at least one anti-epileptic drug. Sequenced by immunoSEQ multiplex PCR; TCRdb stores in-frame clones only, minus some. The sample includes 110,000 or so clones, roughly 92% of them seen just once. In the case of this clone: The antigen is unknown.

V shed 2 bases and J shed 4 bases, with 11 bases lying between them. CDR1 and CDR2 (germline): ENHRY, SYGVKD. This CDR3 has 14 residues. The sequence was obtained from a boy less than two years old with hemimegalencephaly and intractable seizures. The source material was peripheral blood, sampled at surgery. This chain joins TRBV10-3 and TRBJ1-1, with D possibly TRBD1 on 5 matching bases. The CDR3 loop is CAISEGAGGTEAFF. Written as DNA, the CDR3 is TGTGCCATCAGTGAGGGGGCGGGGGGCACTGAAGCTTTCTTT.